The sequence of this T cell receptor beta chain was determined in a study of T cells in Graves' hyperthyroidism and ophthalmopathy. The source material, RNA transcripts, was used to amplify TCR beta CDR3 regions. Researchers ran a first-round RT-PCR on the TCR CDR3 using the HTBI primer set. TCRdb re-derived calls from the multiplex PCR reads in MiXCR, one entry per CDR3 protein. The sample gives around 350,000 distinct CDR3 sequences, roughly 15% of which show up once; approximately 20% is in the top ten. PBMCs stemmed from over 7.5 ml fresh peripheral blood. This clonotype was seen a handful of times. Germline V lookup: CDR1 SGHNT, CDR2 YYREEE (reference sequence). The CDR3 sequence is 13 residues long. Trimming took off 4 bases at V and 7 bases at J, with 14 bases between the two ends.

The genes are TRBV5-4 and TRBJ1-1; D is ambiguous. This sequence was found in a woman aged 55-75 years with Graves' ophthalmopathy. Sequencing input: blood. CDR3 residues: CASSPWTDVEAFF. In DNA, the CDR3 is TGTGCCAGCAGCCCATGGACGGATGTTGAAGCTTTCTTT.